Sequencing of this T cell receptor beta chain was carried out in a study of response to subunit inactivated influenza vaccine. The CDR3 covers 12 residues. Germline CDR1 is MNHNS and CDR2 is SASEGT. The germline V and J ends were trimmed by 7 bases and 5 bases, with 11 bases remaining between them. The table lists this clonotype with a few counts. TCRdb re-called the RT-PCR reads through MiXCR, storing one row per CDR3 protein. The data show approximately 170,000 distinct CDR3 sequences, 12% seen once. The sample was also linked to a second study, of T cells expressing NK-cell markers. That source reports: Production of TCR beta cDNA relied on 5'RACE template switching with UMIs. Sequencing covered eight donors, seven HCMV-seropositive and one seronegative. Certain NKG2C+ T cell clones were expanded, and their HCMV specificity remained unclear.

The sample was CD8+ T cells sorted from PBMCs, taken 11 to 12 days after vaccination. The chain combines TRBV6-1 with TRBJ2-5; D is ambiguous. The clonotype originates from a man between 45 and 60 years old who received an inactivated influenza vaccine. The CDR3 DNA is TGTGCCAGCAACCTACTGACGGAGACCCAGTACTTC. Protein: CASNLLTETQYF.